This T cell receptor (beta chain) came from a study of radiation and T cells in renal cell carcinoma. Produced via immunoSEQ multiplex PCR; TCRdb's table is partial and in-frame only. This table holds about 170,000 clones, roughly nine tenths found once. Germline CDR1 LNHDA, CDR2 SQIVND (reference sequence). V was clipped by 6 bases and J by 9 bases, with 21 bases between them. This CDR3 contains 14 residues. The sample's time point: blood 4 weeks post-SBRT, at nephrectomy. Indicated treatment: 15 Gy SBRT to primary tumor, nephrectomy 4 weeks later. Nephrectomy followed 15 Gy stereotactic body radiation by 4 weeks. Serial blood draws occurred at baseline and 2 and 4 weeks post-SBRT.

The rearrangement uses TRBV19 and TRBJ2-7; the D call may be TRBD1 or TRBD2 (5 bases each). The starting material was blood, obtained from a patient whose treatment included radiotherapy and nephrectomy. This clonotype was obtained from a woman in her fifties or sixties with renal cell carcinoma. The CDR3 loop reads CASSTSPGPTRQYF. DNA for the CDR3: TGTGCCAGTAGCACCTCGCCGGGGCCTACGAGGCAGTACTTC.